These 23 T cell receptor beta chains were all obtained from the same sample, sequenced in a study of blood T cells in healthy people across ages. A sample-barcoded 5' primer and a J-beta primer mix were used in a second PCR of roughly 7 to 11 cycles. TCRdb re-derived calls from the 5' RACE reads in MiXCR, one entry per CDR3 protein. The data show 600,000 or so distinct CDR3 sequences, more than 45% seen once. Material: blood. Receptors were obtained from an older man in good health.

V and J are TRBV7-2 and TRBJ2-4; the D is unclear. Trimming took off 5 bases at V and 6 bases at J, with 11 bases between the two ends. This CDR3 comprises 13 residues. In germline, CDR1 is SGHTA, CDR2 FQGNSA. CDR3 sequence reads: CASSIVTLNIQYF. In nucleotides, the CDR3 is TGTGCCAGCAGCATCGTTACCTTAAACATTCAGTACTTC.

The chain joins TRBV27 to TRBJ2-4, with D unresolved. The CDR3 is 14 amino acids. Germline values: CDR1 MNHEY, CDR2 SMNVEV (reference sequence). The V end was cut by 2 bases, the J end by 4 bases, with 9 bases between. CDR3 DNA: TGTGCCAGCAGTTTAAAGGGTCCGAAAAACATTCAGTACTTC. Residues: CASSLKGPKNIQYF.

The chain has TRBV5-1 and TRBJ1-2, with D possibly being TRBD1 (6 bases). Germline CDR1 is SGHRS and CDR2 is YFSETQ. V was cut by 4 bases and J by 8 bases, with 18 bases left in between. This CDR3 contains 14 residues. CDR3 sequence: CASSVPGVKWGYTF. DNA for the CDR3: TGCGCCAGCAGCGTACCAGGGGTCAAATGGGGCTACACCTTC.

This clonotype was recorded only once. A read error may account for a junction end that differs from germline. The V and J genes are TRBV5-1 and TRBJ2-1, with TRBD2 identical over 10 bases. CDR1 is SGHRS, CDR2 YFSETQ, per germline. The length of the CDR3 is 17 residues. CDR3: CVSSSTRTSGSYNEQFF. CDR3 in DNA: TGCGTCAGCAGCTCAACGCGGACTAGCGGCTCCTACAATGAGCAGTTCTTC.

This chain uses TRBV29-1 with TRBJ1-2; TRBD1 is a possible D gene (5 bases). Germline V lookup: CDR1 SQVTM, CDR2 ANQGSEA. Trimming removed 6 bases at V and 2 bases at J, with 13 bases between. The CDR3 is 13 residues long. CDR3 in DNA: TGCAGCGTGAGAGTGGGGGTCAACTATGGCTACACCTTC. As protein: CSVRVGVNYGYTF.

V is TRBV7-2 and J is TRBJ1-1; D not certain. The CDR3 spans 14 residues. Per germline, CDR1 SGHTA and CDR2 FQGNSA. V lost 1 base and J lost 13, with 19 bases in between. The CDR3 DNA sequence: TGTGCCAGCAGCTTAGGAAGGGTGGGTTCCCCGGGTTTCTTT. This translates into CASSLGRVGSPGFF.

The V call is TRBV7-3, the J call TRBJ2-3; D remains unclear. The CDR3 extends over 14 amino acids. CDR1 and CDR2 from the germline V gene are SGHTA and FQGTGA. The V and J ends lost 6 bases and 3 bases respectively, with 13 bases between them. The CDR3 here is CASRRAKETDTQYF. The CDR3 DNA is TGTGCCAGCAGACGGGCAAAAGAAACAGATACGCAGTATTTT.

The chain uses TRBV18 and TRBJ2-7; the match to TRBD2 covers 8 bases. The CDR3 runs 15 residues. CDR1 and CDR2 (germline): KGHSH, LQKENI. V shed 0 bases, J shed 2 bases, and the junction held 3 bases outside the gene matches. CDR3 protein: CASSPPTSGTYEQYF. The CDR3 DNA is TGTGCCAGCTCACCACCTACTAGCGGAACCTACGAGCAGTACTTC.

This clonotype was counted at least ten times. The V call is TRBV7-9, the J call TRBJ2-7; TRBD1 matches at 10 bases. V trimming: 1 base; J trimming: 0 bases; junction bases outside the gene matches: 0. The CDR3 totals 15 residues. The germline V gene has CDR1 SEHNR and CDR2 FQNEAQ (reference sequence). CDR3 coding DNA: TGTGCCAGCAGCTTAGGGGACAGGGGCTCCTACGAGCAGTACTTC. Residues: CASSLGDRGSYEQYF.

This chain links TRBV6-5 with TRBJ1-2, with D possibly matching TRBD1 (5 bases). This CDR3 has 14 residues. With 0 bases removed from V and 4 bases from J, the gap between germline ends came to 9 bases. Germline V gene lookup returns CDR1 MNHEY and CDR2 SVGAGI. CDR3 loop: CASSYSGTSYGYTF. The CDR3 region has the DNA TGTGCCAGCAGTTACTCCGGGACCTCCTATGGCTACACCTTC.

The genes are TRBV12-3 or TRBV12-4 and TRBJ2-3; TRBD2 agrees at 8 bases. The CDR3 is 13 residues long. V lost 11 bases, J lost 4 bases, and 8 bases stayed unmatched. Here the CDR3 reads CAEGGGTADTQYF. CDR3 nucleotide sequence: TGTGCCGAGGGCGGGGGGACCGCAGATACGCAGTATTTT.

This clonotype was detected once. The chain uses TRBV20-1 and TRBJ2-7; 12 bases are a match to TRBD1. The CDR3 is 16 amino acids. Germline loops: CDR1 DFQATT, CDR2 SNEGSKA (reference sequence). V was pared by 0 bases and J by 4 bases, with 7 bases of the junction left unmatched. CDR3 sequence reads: CSARDQGTGGGYEQYF. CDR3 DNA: TGCAGTGCTAGAGATCAGGGGACAGGGGGCGGGTACGAGCAGTACTTC.

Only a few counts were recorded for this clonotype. CDR3 nucleotides: TGTGCCAGCAGCCAAACAGGGAACGAGCAGTACTTC. Translated: CASSQTGNEQYF. V usage is TRBV2 and J usage is TRBJ2-7; D might be TRBD1 (6 bases). Trimming pared 6 bases from V and 5 bases from J, leaving 11 bases between. The V gene's germline CDR1 is SNHLY and CDR2 FYNNEI. This CDR3 spans 12 amino acids.

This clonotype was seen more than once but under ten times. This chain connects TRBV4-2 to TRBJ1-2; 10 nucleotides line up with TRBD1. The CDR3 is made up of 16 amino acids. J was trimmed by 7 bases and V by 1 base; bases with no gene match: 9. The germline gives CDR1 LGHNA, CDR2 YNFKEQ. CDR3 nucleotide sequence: TGTGCCAGCAGCCAAGCGCAGGGACAGGGGTTTCCTGGCTACACCTTC. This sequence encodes CASSQAQGQGFPGYTF.

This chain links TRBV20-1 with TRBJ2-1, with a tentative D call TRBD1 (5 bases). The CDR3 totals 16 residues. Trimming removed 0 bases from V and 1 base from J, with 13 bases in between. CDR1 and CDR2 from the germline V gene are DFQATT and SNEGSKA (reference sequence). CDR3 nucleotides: TGCAGTGCTAGAGATAATGGGGCCCCTTCCTACAATGAGCAGTTCTTC. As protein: CSARDNGAPSYNEQFF.

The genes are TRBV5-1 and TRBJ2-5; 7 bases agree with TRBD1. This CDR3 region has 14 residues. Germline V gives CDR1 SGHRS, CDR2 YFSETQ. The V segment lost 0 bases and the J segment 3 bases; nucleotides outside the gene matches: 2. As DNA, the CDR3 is TGCGCCAGCAGCTTGGAAGGGGGCGAAGAGACCCAGTACTTC. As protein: CASSLEGGEETQYF.

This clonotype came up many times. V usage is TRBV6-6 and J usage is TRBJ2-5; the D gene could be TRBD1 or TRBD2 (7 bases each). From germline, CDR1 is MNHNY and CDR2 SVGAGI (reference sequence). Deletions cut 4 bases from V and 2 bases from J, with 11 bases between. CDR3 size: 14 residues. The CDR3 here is CASSWGGQQETQYF. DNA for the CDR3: TGTGCCAGCAGTTGGGGGGGACAGCAAGAGACCCAGTACTTC.

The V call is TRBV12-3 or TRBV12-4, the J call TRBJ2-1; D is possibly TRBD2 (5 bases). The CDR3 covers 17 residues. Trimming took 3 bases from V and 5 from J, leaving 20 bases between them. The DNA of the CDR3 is TGTGCCAGCAGTTTCGAGGGCCAACGAGATTCGGACAATGAGCAGTTCTTC. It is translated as CASSFEGQRDSDNEQFF.

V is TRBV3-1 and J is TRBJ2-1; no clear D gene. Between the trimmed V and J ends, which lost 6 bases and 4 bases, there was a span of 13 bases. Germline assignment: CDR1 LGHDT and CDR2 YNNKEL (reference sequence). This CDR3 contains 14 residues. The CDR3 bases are TGTGCCAGCAGTCACTCTGACCCATACAATGAGCAGTTCTTC. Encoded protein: CASSHSDPYNEQFF.

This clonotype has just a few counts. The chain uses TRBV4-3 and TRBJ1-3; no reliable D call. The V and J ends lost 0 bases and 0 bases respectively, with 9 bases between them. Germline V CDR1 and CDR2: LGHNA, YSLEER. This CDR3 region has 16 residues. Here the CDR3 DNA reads TGCGCCAGCAGCCAAGATCACGGCAGCTCTGGAAACACCATATATTTT. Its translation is CASSQDHGSSGNTIYF.

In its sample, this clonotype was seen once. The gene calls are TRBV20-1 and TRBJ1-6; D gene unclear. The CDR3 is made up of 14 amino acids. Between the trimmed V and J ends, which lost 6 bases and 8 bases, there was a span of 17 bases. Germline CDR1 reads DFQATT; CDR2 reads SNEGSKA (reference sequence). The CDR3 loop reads CSAADLRGYSPLHF. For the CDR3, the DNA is TGCAGTGCAGCGGACCTGAGAGGGTATTCACCCCTCCACTTT.

The CDR3 region has the DNA TGTGCCAGCAGTCAAAGTTGGGGTCGCGATGAGCAGTACTTC. This translates into CASSQSWGRDEQYF. The chain is built from TRBV6-5 and TRBJ2-5; D remains ambiguous. Germline V lookup: CDR1 MNHEY, CDR2 SVGAGI. Trimming cost V 5 bases and J 11 bases, with 21 bases left between them. CDR3 size: 14 residues.

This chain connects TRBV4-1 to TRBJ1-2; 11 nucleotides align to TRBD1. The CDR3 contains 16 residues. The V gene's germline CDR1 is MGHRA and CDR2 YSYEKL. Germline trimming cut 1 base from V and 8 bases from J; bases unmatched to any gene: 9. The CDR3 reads CASSQAGQGARDGYTF. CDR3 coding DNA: TGCGCCAGCAGCCAAGCCGGACAGGGGGCAAGGGACGGCTACACCTTC.